What follows are 27 T cell receptor beta chains derived from one specimen sequenced in a study of blood T cell repertoires in COVID-19. Profiled with immunoSEQ multiplex PCR; TCRdb holds only in-frame clones, not every one. The repertoire holds fewer than 95,000 clones, with approximately 80% as singletons. Sequenced input: peripheral blood. Every receptor here comes from a human donor in a cohort sampled during active COVID-19.

The rearrangement links TRBV20-1 to TRBJ2-5; weak D call: TRBD1 (5 bases). Germline values: CDR1 DFQATT, CDR2 SNEGSKA (reference sequence). V dropped 3 bases and J dropped 3 bases, with 11 bases sitting between them. The CDR3 length is 13 residues. CDR3 DNA sequence: TGCAGTGCTAGTGGTTCGACAGAAGAGACCCAGTACTTC. As protein: CSASGSTEETQYF.

The V and J genes are TRBV9 and TRBJ2-7, with D perhaps matching TRBD1 (6 bases). Trimming cost V 2 bases and J 3 bases, with 9 bases left between them. Germline V lookup: CDR1 SGDLS, CDR2 YYNGEE. The CDR3 spans 13 residues. For the CDR3, the DNA is TGTGCCAGCAGCGTGCAACAGGGCTACGAGCAGTACTTC. It translates to CASSVQQGYEQYF.

The V call is TRBV19, the J call TRBJ1-1; 9 bases are shared with TRBD1. The CDR3 runs 14 residues. CDR1 is LNHDA and CDR2 is SQIVND in the germline V gene (reference sequence). Trimming cost V 5 bases and J 5 bases; bases outside gene matches: 6. The CDR3 region has the DNA TGTGCCAGTAGTCAAGGGACAGGGAGGACTGAAGCTTTCTTT. Amino acid sequence: CASSQGTGRTEAFF.

The gene calls are TRBV7-8 and TRBJ2-2; 14 nucleotides agree with TRBD2. The germline V gene has CDR1 SGHVS and CDR2 FQNEAQ. Unmatched junction bases numbered 3, after V lost 1 base and J lost 2 bases. CDR3 length: 18 residues. The CDR3 coding sequence is TGTGCCAGCAGCTTAGTTGGGACTAGCGGGAGAAACACCGGGGAGCTGTTTTTT. Its translation: CASSLVGTSGRNTGELFF. The full variable domain, in which reference TRBV7-8 and TRBJ2-2 provide the parts outside the CDR3, is GAGVSQSPRYKVAKRGQDVALRCDPISGHVSLFWYQQALGQGPEFLTYFQNEAQLDKSGLPSDRFFAERPEGSVSTLKIQRTQQEDSAVYLCASSLVGTSGRNTGELFFGEGSRLTVL.

The sample holds one count of this clone. V and J are TRBV13 and TRBJ1-1; 10 nucleotides match TRBD1. CDR1 and CDR2 (germline): PRHDT, FYEKMQ (reference sequence). Trimming took 5 bases from V and 11 from J; bases not matched to a gene: 14. The CDR3 contains 15 residues. The CDR3 here is CASSATGTGEEWAFF. The CDR3, as DNA: TGTGCCAGCAGCGCAACCGGGACAGGGGAGGAATGGGCTTTCTTT.

CDR3 residues: CASSLTTGGGGYTF. As DNA, the CDR3 is TGTGCCAGCAGTTTAACGACAGGGGGCGGTGGCTACACCTTC. This rearrangement joins TRBV27 to TRBJ1-2; TRBD1 aligns across 10 bases. Germline lookup yields CDR1 MNHEY and CDR2 SMNVEV (reference sequence). With V trimmed by 2 bases and J by 7 bases, 4 bases remained unmatched. The CDR3 has 14 amino acids.

The chain combines TRBV5-1 with TRBJ2-3; 9 nucleotides align to TRBD2. The CDR3 is 16 amino acids. V gave up 4 bases and J gave up 5 bases; unmatched junction bases: 11. Per the germline V gene, CDR1 is SGHRS and CDR2 is YFSETQ. The CDR3, as DNA: TGCGCCAGCAGCCGGCGGGCTAGCGGGGAGGTAGATACGCAGTATTTT. Protein sequence: CASSRRASGEVDTQYF.

The chain joins TRBV27 to TRBJ1-5; no reliable D call. CDR1 and CDR2 (germline): MNHEY, SMNVEV (reference sequence). The CDR3 runs 13 residues. Trimming pared 6 bases from V and 0 bases from J, leaving 6 bases between. The CDR3 loop reads CASREDSNQPQHF. CDR3 nucleotide sequence: TGTGCCAGCAGAGAGGATAGCAATCAGCCCCAGCATTTT.

This clone was counted a single time. The rearrangement joins TRBV25-1 to TRBJ2-7, with 11 bases identical to TRBD2. Trimming at V came to 10 bases and at J to 7 bases, leaving 15 bases not matched to a gene. The germline gives CDR1 MGHDK, CDR2 SYGVNS. The CDR3 loop spans 15 amino acids. This chain's CDR3 is CATCAATSGEGEQYF. CDR3 bases: TGTGCCACCTGCGCGGCGACTAGCGGGGAAGGAGAGCAGTACTTC.

The V and J genes are TRBV9 and TRBJ2-7; 8 bases line up with TRBD1. Germline loops: CDR1 SGDLS, CDR2 YYNGEE. CDR3 length: 16 residues. Trimming took 0 bases from V and 2 from J; bases not matched to a gene: 7. Here the CDR3 reads CASSVADRGGAYEQYF. The CDR3 nucleotides read TGTGCCAGCAGCGTAGCCGACAGGGGTGGGGCCTACGAGCAGTACTTC.

This sequence joins TRBV3-1 (or the pseudogene TRBV3-2) and TRBJ2-1; D not certain. Germline CDR1 LGHDT, CDR2 YNNKEL (reference sequence). The V end was cut by 0 bases, the J end by 0 bases, with 6 bases between. The CDR3 has 15 amino acids. The CDR3 DNA is TGTGCCAGCAGCCAAGACACGAGCTCCTACAATGAGCAGTTCTTC. Residues: CASSQDTSSYNEQFF.

The chain combines TRBV10-2 with TRBJ1-1, with D unresolved. From germline, CDR1 is WSHSY and CDR2 SAAADI. This CDR3 has 11 residues. Trimming took off 4 bases at V and 7 bases at J, with 7 bases between the two ends. The CDR3 spells CASSVSGEAFF. CDR3 nucleotide sequence: TGCGCCAGCAGTGTTTCAGGTGAAGCTTTCTTT.

The chain links TRBV27 to TRBJ2-7, with TRBD1 identical over 9 bases. From germline, CDR1 is MNHEY and CDR2 SMNVEV (reference sequence). Trimming took 7 bases from V and 2 from J; bases not matched to a gene: 6. The CDR3 totals 14 residues. CDR3 amino acids: CASNQQGAAYEQYF. The CDR3 region has the DNA TGTGCCAGCAACCAACAGGGGGCCGCCTACGAGCAGTACTTC.

V is TRBV5-4 and J is TRBJ2-3; TRBD1 aligns across 7 bases. Germline-derived CDR1 and CDR2 are SGHNT and YYREEE (reference sequence). This CDR3 comprises 15 residues. With V trimmed by 5 bases and J by 3 bases, 9 bases remained unmatched. CDR3 coding DNA: TGTGCCAGCAGTCCCGAGGGGGCGCGGACAGATACGCAGTATTTT. This codes for CASSPEGARTDTQYF.

The CDR3 region has the DNA TGTGCCAGCAGCCCCCCCCGGGGGTCCAGCACAGATACGCAGTATTTT. It encodes CASSPPRGSSTDTQYF. This chain joins TRBV14 and TRBJ2-3, with D perhaps TRBD2 (6 bases). The V end lost 4 bases, the J end lost 0 bases, and 14 bases lay between the germline ends. CDR3 length: 16 residues. Germline CDR1 is SGHDN and CDR2 is FVKESK.

The rearrangement links TRBV28 to TRBJ2-7; D might be TRBD2 (5 bases). CDR3 size: 17 residues. V lost 7 bases to trimming and J lost 4 bases, with 26 bases between them. In germline, CDR1 is MDHEN, CDR2 SYDVKM. The CDR3 nucleotides are TGTGCCAGCACTCGACCGGGAACTACCCAAAGGGTTTACGAGCAGTACTTC. This sequence encodes CASTRPGTTQRVYEQYF.

The CDR3 nucleotides are TGTGCCAGCAGTAACCCGGACAGGTTTGGAGCTTTCTTT. It yields the protein CASSNPDRFGAFF. This chain joins TRBV6-5 and TRBJ1-1; 7 nucleotides agree with TRBD1. Germline values: CDR1 MNHEY, CDR2 SVGAGI. With V trimmed by 5 bases and J by 10 bases, 10 bases remained unmatched. The CDR3 totals 13 residues.

V and J are TRBV6-4 and TRBJ2-1, with D possibly being TRBD1 (7 bases). CDR3 length: 14 amino acids. V lost 3 bases to trimming and J lost 6 bases, with 12 bases between them. The germline gives CDR1 MRHNA, CDR2 SNTAGT. The CDR3 protein is CASSDSGGRNEQFF. CDR3 sequence (DNA): TGTGCCAGCAGTGATTCAGGGGGGCGCAATGAGCAGTTCTTC.

The chain joins TRBV7-9 to TRBJ2-3; D is ambiguous. V was trimmed by 3 bases and J by 3 bases, leaving 10 bases between them. Germline V gene sequence: CDR1 SEHNR, CDR2 FQNEAQ (reference sequence). The CDR3 runs 14 residues. The CDR3 coding sequence is TGTGCCAGCAGCTTTCGCAGACTTACAGATACGCAGTATTTT. Its translation is CASSFRRLTDTQYF.

The chain uses TRBV18 and TRBJ2-2; D remains unclear. The CDR3 length is 15 residues. The V and J ends lost 1 base and 0 bases respectively, with 6 bases between them. Germline-derived CDR1 and CDR2 are KGHSH and LQKENI. CDR3 region: CASSPLTSNTGELFF. CDR3 bases: TGTGCCAGCTCACCACTAACATCGAACACCGGGGAGCTGTTTTTT.

The chain recombines TRBV11-2 with TRBJ2-7, with 11 bases aligning to TRBD2. The CDR3 is 16 amino acids. In germline, CDR1 is SGHAT, CDR2 FQNNGV. After removal of 0 bases from V and 6 bases from J, the junction contained 7 bases not matched to a gene. CDR3 DNA sequence: TGTGCCAGCAGCTTAGAACCCCGACTAGCGGGGATCGAGCAGTACTTC. Translation gives CASSLEPRLAGIEQYF.

The chain couples TRBV5-1 to TRBJ2-5; 7 nucleotides line up with TRBD2. CDR1 and CDR2 (germline): SGHRS, YFSETQ. V lost 1 base, J lost 2 bases, and 5 bases stayed unmatched. The CDR3 length is 15 residues. CDR3 DNA sequence: TGCGCCAGCAGCTTGCTGCCAGCGGGGCAAGAGACCCAGTACTTC. It encodes CASSLLPAGQETQYF.

The CDR3 loop is CASSGFSGGGNTGELFF. The CDR3 DNA is TGTGCCAGCAGCGGATTTAGCGGGGGGGGCAACACCGGGGAGCTGTTTTTT. The rearrangement links TRBV9 to TRBJ2-2, with 11 bases that match TRBD2. The V segment lost 3 bases and the J segment 2 bases; nucleotides outside the gene matches: 6. CDR1 and CDR2 from the germline V gene are SGDLS and YYNGEE. This CDR3 comprises 17 residues.

V usage is TRBV25-1 and J usage is TRBJ2-1, with 12 bases aligning to TRBD2. CDR1 and CDR2 from the germline V gene are MGHDK and SYGVNS. The CDR3 loop spans 15 amino acids. The junction had 8 bases not matched to a gene; V was cut back by 6 bases and J by 8 bases. The CDR3 sequence: CASSRSSGGADEQFF. CDR3 coding DNA: TGTGCCAGCAGCCGCTCTAGCGGGGGGGCCGATGAGCAGTTCTTC.

This clone appeared a few times. The rearrangement uses TRBV18 and TRBJ1-2, with TRBD1 matching 8 bases. The germline CDR1 and CDR2 sequences are KGHSH and LQKENI. This CDR3 is 13 amino acids long. V shed 5 bases and J 7 bases; nucleotides not matched to a gene: 6. The CDR3 nucleotides are TGTGCCAGCTCAGCGGACAGGGTCCGTGGCTACACCTTC. Its translation: CASSADRVRGYTF.

The chain recombines TRBV2 with TRBJ2-7; TRBD2 is a possible D gene (5 bases). This CDR3 has 14 amino acids. The germline V gene encodes CDR1 SNHLY and CDR2 FYNNEI. V lost 2 bases and J 9 bases, leaving 17 bases between the germline ends. CDR3 sequence reads: CASSEMDSYLLQYF. The CDR3 coding sequence is TGTGCCAGCAGTGAAATGGACTCATACCTACTGCAGTACTTC.

This chain joins TRBV3-1 (or the pseudogene TRBV3-2) and TRBJ2-1, with 8 bases that match TRBD2. Germline CDR1 is LGHDT and CDR2 is YNNKEL (reference sequence). V lost 8 bases, J lost 3 bases, and 6 bases stayed unmatched. CDR3 length: 14 amino acids. The CDR3 bases are TGTGCCAGCGGAAGGAGCGGGAGCTACAATGAGCAGTTCTTC. Residues: CASGRSGSYNEQFF.